This T cell receptor beta chain is from a study of blood T cell repertoires in COVID-19. Study overall: Sites in the United States, Italy and Spain provided acute and convalescent COVID-19 samples. Sample material is recorded as cDNA or gDNA derived from T cells, B-cell-depleted T cells, or PBMCs.

Original analysis: Reference gene primer amplification gave estimated nucleated cell counts. Profiling relied on immunoSEQ multiplex PCR, and the TCRdb table lists in-frame clones only, not all of them. V, J and clone size were drawn from that table, and D and trimming were deduced from the DNA. The sample contains some 150,000 clones, 65% to 90% of which appear only once. V dropped 8 bases and J dropped 5; count of bases not matched to a gene: 18. Germline loops: CDR1 ENHRY, CDR2 SYGVKD. The CDR3 is 19 amino acids. As regards this clone: Other nucleotide sequences in the sample specify the same CDR3.

The receptor's source is a middle-aged man with acute or convalescent COVID-19. Sequenced: peripheral blood. This sequence joins TRBV10-3 and TRBJ2-2; TRBD2 aligns across 12 bases. The chain's CDR3 is CAIRGLAGGVLPRTGELFF. Here the CDR3 DNA reads TGTGCCATCCGTGGCCTAGCGGGGGGGGTACTACCAAGGACCGGGGAGCTGTTTTTT.